This entry concerns a single T cell receptor (beta chain). The antigen is undetermined. The data are from a study of Graves' ophthalmopathy and Graves' hyperthyroidism. Whole-study context: Peripheral blood sampling preceded any treatment and occurred at initial diagnosis.

RNA transcripts were the source from which TCR beta CDR3 regions were amplified. The library came from an HTBI-primed first-round RT-PCR and a second-round multiplex PCR. TCRdb fed the multiplex PCR reads into MiXCR, producing one record per CDR3 protein. The profile shows 200,000 to 250,000 distinct CDR3 sequences, around 28% of them singletons. Study-level points and caveats: In predicting ophthalmopathy progression, the model reached 70.59% sensitivity and about 73% specificity. Among thyroid clonotypes expanded above 0.001 frequency, most also appeared in blood.

Those donors who had ophthalmopathy presented with moderate-to-severe activity, a CAS of ≥3, a NOSPECS of ≥4 and a duration under 3 months. Trimming removed 6 bases at V and 3 bases at J, with 11 bases between. Germline lookup yields CDR1 LNHDA and CDR2 SQIVND (reference sequence). The CDR3 runs to 13 residues. Sequenced: peripheral blood. This sequence was found in a man in his fifties with Graves' ophthalmopathy. The V and J genes are TRBV19 and TRBJ1-1; D not certain. CDR3 residues: CASRWQLDTEAFF. CDR3 nucleotide sequence: TGTGCCAGTAGGTGGCAATTGGACACTGAAGCTTTCTTT.